The clone carrying this T cell receptor (beta chain) was recorded a few times. The CDR3 covers 15 residues. V was trimmed by 2 bases and J by 4 bases, leaving 14 bases between them. Germline CDR1 is MNHEY and CDR2 is SVGAGI. This sample is part of a study of T cells in Graves' hyperthyroidism and ophthalmopathy. Amplification of TCR beta CDR3 regions used RNA as the template. Primed by the HTBI set, a first-round RT-PCR was run on the TCR CDR3. In TCRdb, the multiplex PCR reads were re-called with MiXCR into one record per CDR3 protein. Among around 450,000 distinct CDR3 sequences listed, roughly 15% were seen once.

This TCR derives from a woman younger than 30 with Graves' hyperthyroidism. The sequenced material came from blood. This chain connects TRBV6-5 to TRBJ1-1; unclear D gene. The CDR3 loop reads CASSYRAGMVTEAFF. The CDR3, as DNA: TGTGCCAGCAGTTACAGGGCGGGGATGGTCACTGAAGCTTTCTTT.